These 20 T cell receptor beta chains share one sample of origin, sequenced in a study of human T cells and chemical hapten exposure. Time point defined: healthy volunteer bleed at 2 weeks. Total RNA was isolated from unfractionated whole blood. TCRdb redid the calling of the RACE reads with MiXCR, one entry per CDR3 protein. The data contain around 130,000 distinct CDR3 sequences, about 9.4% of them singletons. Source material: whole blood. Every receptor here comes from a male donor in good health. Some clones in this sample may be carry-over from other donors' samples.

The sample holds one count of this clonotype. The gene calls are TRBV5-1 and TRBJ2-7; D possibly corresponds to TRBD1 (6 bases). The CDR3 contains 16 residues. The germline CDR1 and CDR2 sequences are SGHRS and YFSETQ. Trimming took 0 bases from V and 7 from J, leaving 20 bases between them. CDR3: CASSLAPPGRGREQYF. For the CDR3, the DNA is TGCGCCAGCAGCTTGGCCCCTCCGGGCAGGGGACGGGAGCAGTACTTC. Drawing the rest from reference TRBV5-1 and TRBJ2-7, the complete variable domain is KAGVTQTPRYLIKTRGQQVTLSCSPISGHRSVSWYQQTPGQGLQFLFEYFSETQRNKGNFPGRFSGRQFSNSRSEMNVSTLELGDSALYLCASSLAPPGRGREQYFGPGTRLTVT.

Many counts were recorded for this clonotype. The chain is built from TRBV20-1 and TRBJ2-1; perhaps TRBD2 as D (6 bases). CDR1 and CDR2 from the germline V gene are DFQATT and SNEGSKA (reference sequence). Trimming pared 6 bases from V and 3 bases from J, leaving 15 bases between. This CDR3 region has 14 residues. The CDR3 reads CSAPGTLDYNEQFF. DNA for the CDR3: TGCAGTGCACCCGGGACTCTGGACTACAATGAGCAGTTCTTC.

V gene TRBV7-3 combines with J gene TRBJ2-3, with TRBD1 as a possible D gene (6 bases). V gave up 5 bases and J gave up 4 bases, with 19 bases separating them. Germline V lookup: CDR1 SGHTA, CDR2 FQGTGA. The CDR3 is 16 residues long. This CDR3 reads CASSLFGGGPADTQYF. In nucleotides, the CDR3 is TGTGCCAGCAGCCTCTTTGGGGGCGGGCCCGCAGATACGCAGTATTTT.

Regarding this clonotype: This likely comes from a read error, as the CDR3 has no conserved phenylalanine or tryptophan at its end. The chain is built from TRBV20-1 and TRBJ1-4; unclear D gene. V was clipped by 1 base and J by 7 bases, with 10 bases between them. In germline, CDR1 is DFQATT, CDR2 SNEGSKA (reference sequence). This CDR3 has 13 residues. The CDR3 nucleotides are TGCAGTGCTAGAGCGGGGTTAGGTGAAAAACTGTTTTTG. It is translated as CSARAGLGEKLFL.

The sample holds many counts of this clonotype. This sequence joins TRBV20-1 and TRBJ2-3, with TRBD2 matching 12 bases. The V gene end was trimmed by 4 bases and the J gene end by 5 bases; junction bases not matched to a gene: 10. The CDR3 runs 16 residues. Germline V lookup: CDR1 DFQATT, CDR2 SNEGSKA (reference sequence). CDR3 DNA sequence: TGCAGTGCTACGGTACTAGCGGGAGGAAGTGTAGATACGCAGTATTTT. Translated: CSATVLAGGSVDTQYF.

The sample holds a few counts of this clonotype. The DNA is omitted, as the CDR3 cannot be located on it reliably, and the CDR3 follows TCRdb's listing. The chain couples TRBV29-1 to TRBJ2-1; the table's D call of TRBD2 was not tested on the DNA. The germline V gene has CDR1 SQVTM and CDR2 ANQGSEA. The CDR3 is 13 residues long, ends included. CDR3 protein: CSVGVGNRTTVYF.

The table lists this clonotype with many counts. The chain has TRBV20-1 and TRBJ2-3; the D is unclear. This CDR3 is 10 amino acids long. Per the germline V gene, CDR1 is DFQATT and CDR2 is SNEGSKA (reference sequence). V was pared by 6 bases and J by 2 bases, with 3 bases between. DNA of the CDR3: TGCAGTGCCATCACAGATACGCAGTATTTT. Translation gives CSAITDTQYF.

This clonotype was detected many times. The CDR3 loop reads CASSSTNQPQHF. The DNA for the CDR3 is TGTGCCAGCAGCTCGACTAATCAGCCCCAGCATTTT. This chain uses TRBV7-9 with TRBJ1-5; no reliable D call. The germline V and J ends were trimmed by 4 bases and 4 bases, with 5 bases remaining between them. The germline V gene encodes CDR1 SEHNR and CDR2 FQNEAQ (reference sequence). This CDR3 contains 12 residues.

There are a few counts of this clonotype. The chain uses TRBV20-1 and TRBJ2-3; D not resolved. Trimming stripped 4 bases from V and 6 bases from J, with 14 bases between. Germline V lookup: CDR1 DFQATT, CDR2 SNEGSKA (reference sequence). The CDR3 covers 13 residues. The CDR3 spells CSANGLNWDTQYF. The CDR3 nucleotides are TGCAGTGCTAACGGGCTAAATTGGGATACGCAGTATTTT.

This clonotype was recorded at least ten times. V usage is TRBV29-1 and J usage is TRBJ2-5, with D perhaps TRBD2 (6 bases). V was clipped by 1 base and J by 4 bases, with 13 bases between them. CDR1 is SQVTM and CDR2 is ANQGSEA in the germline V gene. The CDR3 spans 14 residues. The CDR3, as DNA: TGCAGCGTTGAAGCCCGGGGGTTACGAGAGACCCAGTACTTC. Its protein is CSVEARGLRETQYF.

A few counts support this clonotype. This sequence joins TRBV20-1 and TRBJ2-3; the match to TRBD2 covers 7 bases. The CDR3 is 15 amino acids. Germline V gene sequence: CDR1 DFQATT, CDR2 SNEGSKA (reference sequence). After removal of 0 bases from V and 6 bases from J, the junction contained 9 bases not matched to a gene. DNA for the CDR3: TGCAGTGCTAGAGAGGCTCGCGGGGGTAGGGATACGCAGTATTTT. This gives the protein CSAREARGGRDTQYF.

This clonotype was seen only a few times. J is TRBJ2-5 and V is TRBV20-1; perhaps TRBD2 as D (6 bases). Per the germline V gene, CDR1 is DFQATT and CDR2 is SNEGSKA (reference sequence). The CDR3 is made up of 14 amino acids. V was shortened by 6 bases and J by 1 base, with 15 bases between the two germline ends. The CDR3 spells CSAVPGLTQETQYF. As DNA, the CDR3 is TGCAGTGCCGTGCCGGGACTCACCCAAGAGACCCAGTACTTC.

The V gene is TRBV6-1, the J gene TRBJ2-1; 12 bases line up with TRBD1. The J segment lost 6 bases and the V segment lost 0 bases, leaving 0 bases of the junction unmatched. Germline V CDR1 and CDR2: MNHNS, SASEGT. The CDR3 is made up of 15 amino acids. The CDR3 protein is CASSEAGQGANEQFF. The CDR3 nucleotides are TGTGCCAGCAGTGAAGCGGGACAGGGGGCCAATGAGCAGTTCTTC.

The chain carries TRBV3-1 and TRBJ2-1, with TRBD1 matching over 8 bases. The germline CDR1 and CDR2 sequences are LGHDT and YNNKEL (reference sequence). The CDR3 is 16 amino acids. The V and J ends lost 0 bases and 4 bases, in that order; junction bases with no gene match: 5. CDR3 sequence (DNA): TGTGCCAGCAGCCAAGATGCAGGGGGCTTGTACAATGAGCAGTTCTTC. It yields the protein CASSQDAGGLYNEQFF.

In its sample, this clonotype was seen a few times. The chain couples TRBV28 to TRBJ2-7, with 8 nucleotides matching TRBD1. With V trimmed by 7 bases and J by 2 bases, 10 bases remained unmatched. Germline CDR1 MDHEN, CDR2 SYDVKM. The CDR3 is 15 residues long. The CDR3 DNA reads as TGTGCCAGCACCCCCCCGGACAGGGCCGCCTACGAGCAGTACTTC. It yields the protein CASTPPDRAAYEQYF.

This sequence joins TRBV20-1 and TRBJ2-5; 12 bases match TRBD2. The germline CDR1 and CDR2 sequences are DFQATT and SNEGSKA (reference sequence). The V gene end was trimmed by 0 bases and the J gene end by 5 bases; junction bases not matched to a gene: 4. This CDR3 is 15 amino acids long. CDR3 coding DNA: TGCAGTGCTAGAGAGCTAGCGGGAGGGCCCGAGACCCAGTACTTC. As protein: CSARELAGGPETQYF.

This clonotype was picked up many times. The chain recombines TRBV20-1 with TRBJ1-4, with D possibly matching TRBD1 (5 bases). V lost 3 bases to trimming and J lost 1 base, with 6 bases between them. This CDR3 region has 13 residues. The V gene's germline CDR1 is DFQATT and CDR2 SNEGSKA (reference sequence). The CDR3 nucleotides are TGCAGTGCTAGCAGGGAAACTAATGAAAAACTGTTTTTT. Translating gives CSASRETNEKLFF.

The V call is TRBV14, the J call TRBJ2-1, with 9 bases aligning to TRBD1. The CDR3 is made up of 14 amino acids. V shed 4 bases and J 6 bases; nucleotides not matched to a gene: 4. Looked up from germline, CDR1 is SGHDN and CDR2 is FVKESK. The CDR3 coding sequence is TGTGCCAGCAGCCCACCGACAGGGGGCAATGAGCAGTTCTTC. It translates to CASSPPTGGNEQFF.

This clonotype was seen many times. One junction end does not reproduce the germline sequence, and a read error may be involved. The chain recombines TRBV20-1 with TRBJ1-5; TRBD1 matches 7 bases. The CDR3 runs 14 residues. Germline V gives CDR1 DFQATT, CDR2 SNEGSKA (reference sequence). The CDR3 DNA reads TGCAGTGCTAGAACGGGACAGAGTTATCAACCCCAGCATTTT. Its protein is CSARTGQSYQPQHF.

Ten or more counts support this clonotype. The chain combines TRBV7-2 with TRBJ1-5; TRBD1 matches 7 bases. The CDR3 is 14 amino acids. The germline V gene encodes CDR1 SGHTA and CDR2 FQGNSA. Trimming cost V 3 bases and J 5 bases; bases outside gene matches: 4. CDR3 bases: TGTGCCAGCAGCTTCCAAACAGGGGATCAGCCCCAGCATTTT. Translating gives CASSFQTGDQPQHF. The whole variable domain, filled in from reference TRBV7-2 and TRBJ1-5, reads GAGVSQSPSNKVTEKGKDVELRCDPISGHTALYWYRQSLGQGLEFLIYFQGNSAPDKSGLPSDRFSAERTGGSVSTLTIQRTQQEDSAVYLCASSFQTGDQPQHFGDGTRLSIL.